A single sample gave rise to the 2 T cell receptor beta chains below, sequenced in a study of blood T cell repertoires in COVID-19. The repertoire was sequenced with immunoSEQ multiplex PCR; TCRdb's copy has only in-frame clones and lacks some. Of about 39,000 clones in the sample, about 78% were seen once. Sequencing was performed on peripheral blood. The receptors were sampled from a man in his 70s with active or convalescent COVID-19.

This clone showed up just once. This chain connects TRBV10-3 to TRBJ2-3; D not certain. The CDR3 sequence is 12 residues long. Germline V gene data show CDR1 as ENHRY and CDR2 as SYGVKD. Trimming shortened V by 4 bases and J by 0 bases, and 2 bases separated the two germline ends. This CDR3 is CAISASTDTQYF. CDR3 DNA sequence: TGTGCCATCAGTGCTAGCACAGATACGCAGTATTTT.

A few counts support this clone. This chain links TRBV28 with TRBJ1-2; 8 nucleotides align to TRBD1. Germline CDR1 reads MDHEN; CDR2 reads SYDVKM. CDR3 length: 15 residues. Trimming cost V 4 bases and J 4 bases; bases outside gene matches: 8. CDR3 sequence (DNA): TGTGCCAGCAGTTCCGCTGGACAGGGATTCTATGGCTACACCTTC. This encodes CASSSAGQGFYGYTF.